A single sample is the source of the 19 T cell receptor beta chains below, sequenced in a study of cytomegalovirus exposure and HLA in healthy donors. The primer mix had 60 Vbeta and 13 Jbeta primers. Data came from immunoSEQ multiplex PCR; TCRdb stores just in-frame clones and leaves some out. The sample shows approximately 110,000 clones, approximately 80% of them seen only once. Specimen: PBMCs. The receptors derive from a man aged 25-40 years in good health and CMV-seronegative.

The V call is TRBV12-5, the J call TRBJ2-1; TRBD1 matches 8 bases. CDR3 length equals 16 residues. CDR1 is LGHNT and CDR2 is FRNRAP in the germline V gene. V lost 2 bases and J lost 5; bases outside the gene matches: 8. The CDR3 DNA follows: TGTGCTAGTGGTTTGCCCCCTAGGACAGGGCACAATGAGCAGTTCTTC. It specifies CASGLPPRTGHNEQFF.

This rearrangement joins TRBV28 to TRBJ2-5; the D gene is possibly TRBD2 (6 bases). Near its end, the DNA agrees better with TRBJ2-7, so the J call may be wrong. The CDR3 covers 14 residues. Per the germline V gene, CDR1 is MDHEN and CDR2 is SYDVKM. CDR3 sequence (DNA): TGTGCCAGCAGTTTATGGGGCGGGACCTACGAGCAGTACTTC. As protein: CASSLWGGTYEQYF.

The chain combines TRBV25-1 with TRBJ1-1; 8 bases align to TRBD1. This CDR3 region has 18 residues. CDR1 and CDR2 (germline): MGHDK, SYGVNS. Unmatched junction bases numbered 19, after V lost 6 bases and J lost 4 bases. CDR3: CASSQNDPGGRRGTEAFF. As DNA, the CDR3 is TGTGCCAGCAGCCAAAATGACCCAGGGGGCCGTCGGGGCACTGAAGCTTTCTTT.

This chain links TRBV4-3 with TRBJ1-1; D might be TRBD1 (6 bases). This CDR3 region has 14 residues. Germline loops: CDR1 LGHNA, CDR2 YSLEER. The V end was cut by 1 base, the J end by 4 bases, with 10 bases between. This chain's CDR3 is CASSQGGGITEAFF. Here the CDR3 DNA reads TGCGCCAGCAGCCAAGGCGGGGGCATCACTGAAGCTTTCTTT.

The chain employs TRBV6-6 and TRBJ2-1, with 8 bases lining up with TRBD2. Germline CDR1 is MNHNY and CDR2 is SVGAGI (reference sequence). Trimming took 0 bases from V and 7 from J; bases not matched to a gene: 2. The CDR3 is 14 amino acids. The chain's CDR3 is CASSYSGLGNEQFF. The CDR3 nucleotides are TGTGCCAGCAGTTACTCGGGACTAGGAAATGAGCAGTTCTTC.

This clone was seen a single time. The chain recombines TRBV7-8 with TRBJ1-5; 8 positions agree with TRBD1. CDR3 length: 17 residues. V shed 5 bases, J shed 0 bases, and the junction held 9 bases outside the gene matches. Germline CDR1 reads SGHVS; CDR2 reads FQNEAQ. The CDR3 reads CASSGRDRRYSNQPQHF. The CDR3 nucleotides read TGTGCCAGCAGCGGAAGGGACAGGCGGTATAGCAATCAGCCCCAGCATTTT.

The rearrangement uses TRBV7-9 and TRBJ1-5; D unresolved. Germline-derived CDR1 and CDR2 are SEHNR and FQNEAQ (reference sequence). V lost 5 bases, J lost 0 bases, and 8 bases lay in between. The CDR3 length is 14 residues. In DNA form, the CDR3 reads TGTGCCAGCAGCGTCACAGATAGCAATCAGCCCCAGCATTTT. This gives the protein CASSVTDSNQPQHF. Variable domain in full (rest from reference TRBV7-9 and TRBJ1-5): DTGVSQNPRHKITKRGQNVTFRCDPISEHNRLYWYRQTLGQGPEFLTYFQNEAQLEKSRLLSDRFSAERPKGSFSTLEIQRTEQGDSAMYLCASSVTDSNQPQHFGDGTRLSIL.

This clone was observed a single time. This chain links TRBV29-1 with TRBJ1-1; no clear D. There are 11 residues in the CDR3. The germline V and J ends were trimmed by 6 bases and 6 bases, with 11 bases remaining between them. In germline, CDR1 is SQVTM, CDR2 ANQGSEA. This chain's CDR3 is CSVGSEAEAFF. The DNA for the CDR3 is TGCAGCGTCGGAAGCGAGGCTGAAGCTTTCTTT.

This chain joins TRBV28 and TRBJ1-5, with a tentative D call TRBD1 (6 bases). This CDR3 is 14 amino acids long. Trimming cost V 5 bases and J 0 bases, with 8 bases left between them. CDR1 MDHEN and CDR2 SYDVKM come from the germline V gene. CDR3 bases: TGTGCCAGCAGTCCACAGGGTAGCAATCAGCCCCAGCATTTT. It encodes CASSPQGSNQPQHF. Variable domain in full (rest from reference TRBV28 and TRBJ1-5): DVKVTQSSRYLVKRTGEKVFLECVQDMDHENMFWYRQDPGLGLRLIYFSYDVKMKEKGDIPEGYSVSREKKERFSLILESASTNQTSMYLCASSPQGSNQPQHFGDGTRLSIL.

This chain joins TRBV4-1 and TRBJ2-7; 7 bases match TRBD1. The CDR3 loop spans 15 amino acids. The J segment lost 3 bases and the V segment lost 4 bases, leaving 9 bases of the junction unmatched. The germline CDR1 and CDR2 sequences are MGHRA and YSYEKL. The CDR3 reads CASSRERGQSYEQYF. CDR3 sequence (DNA): TGCGCCAGCAGCCGGGAGAGGGGACAGAGCTACGAGCAGTACTTC.

This clone occurred a few times. The rearrangement joins TRBV7-9 to TRBJ1-1, with D perhaps matching TRBD1 (6 bases). The CDR3 runs 13 residues. Germline V lookup: CDR1 SEHNR, CDR2 FQNEAQ (reference sequence). The V end lost 5 bases, the J end lost 4 bases, and 11 bases lay between the germline ends. CDR3 nucleotides: TGTGCCAGCAGCGGATGGACAGTCACTGAAGCTTTCTTT. Residues: CASSGWTVTEAFF.

This clone appeared a few times. V is TRBV2 and J is TRBJ2-1, with D uncertain. V lost 4 bases and J 6 bases, leaving 7 bases between the germline ends. The CDR3 sequence is 12 residues long. In germline, CDR1 is SNHLY, CDR2 FYNNEI. CDR3 residues: CASSASLNEQFF. The CDR3 DNA sequence: TGTGCCAGCAGTGCGTCTCTCAATGAGCAGTTCTTC.

The V call is TRBV27, the J call TRBJ2-7; 7 bases are a match to TRBD1. Germline CDR1 is MNHEY and CDR2 is SMNVEV (reference sequence). After removal of 4 bases from V and 4 bases from J, the junction contained 10 bases not matched to a gene. The CDR3 sequence is 15 residues long. The CDR3 DNA follows: TGTGCCAGCAGTTCACACGGGACAGTCCCATACGAGCAGTACTTC. Amino acid sequence: CASSSHGTVPYEQYF.

V is TRBV11-2 and J is TRBJ2-7; TRBD2 might be the D (5 bases). The CDR3 totals 13 residues. The V end was cut by 5 bases, the J end by 2 bases, with 10 bases between. CDR1 SGHAT and CDR2 FQNNGV come from the germline V gene. CDR3 residues: CASSLGEAYEQYF. Written as DNA, the CDR3 is TGTGCCAGCAGCCTGGGAGAGGCCTACGAGCAGTACTTC.

V is TRBV5-8 and J is TRBJ1-2; TRBD1 agrees at 7 bases. The germline CDR1 and CDR2 sequences are SGHTS and YDEGEE. The CDR3 totals 16 residues. Losses at the gene ends were 5 bases for V and 5 bases for J; bases not matched to a gene: 15. The CDR3 sequence: CASSLLVRQGMYGYTF. For the CDR3, the DNA is TGTGCCAGCAGTTTGCTTGTGAGACAGGGAATGTATGGCTACACCTTC.

This sequence joins TRBV28 and TRBJ2-1; D is perhaps TRBD1 (8 bases). Between the trimmed V and J ends, which lost 3 bases and 7 bases, there was a span of 16 bases. The germline V gene has CDR1 MDHEN and CDR2 SYDVKM. This CDR3 is built from 15 residues. The CDR3 is CASSLPEQGGNEQFF. DNA for the CDR3: TGTGCCAGCAGTTTGCCCGAACAGGGGGGGAATGAGCAGTTCTTC. Using reference TRBV28 and TRBJ2-1 for the parts outside the CDR3, the full variable domain is DVKVTQSSRYLVKRTGEKVFLECVQDMDHENMFWYRQDPGLGLRLIYFSYDVKMKEKGDIPEGYSVSREKKERFSLILESASTNQTSMYLCASSLPEQGGNEQFFGPGTRLTVL.

This chain links TRBV9 with TRBJ2-1, with 9 bases aligning to TRBD2. The junction had 9 bases not matched to a gene; V was cut back by 0 bases and J by 8 bases. Germline loops: CDR1 SGDLS, CDR2 YYNGEE. The CDR3 has 16 amino acids. This CDR3 is CASSVAPAGGRDEQFF. Here the CDR3 DNA reads TGTGCCAGCAGCGTAGCTCCTGCGGGGGGGCGCGATGAGCAGTTCTTC.

The chain employs TRBV11-1 and TRBJ2-2; 10 bases map to TRBD2. The CDR3 totals 17 residues. CDR1 is SGHAT, CDR2 FQDESV, per germline (reference sequence). With V trimmed by 4 bases and J by 4 bases, 9 bases remained unmatched. CDR3 protein: CASSSTGTSETTGELFF. Written as DNA, the CDR3 is TGTGCCAGCAGCTCTACCGGGACTAGCGAAACCACCGGGGAGCTGTTTTTT. Filled out from reference TRBV11-1 and TRBJ2-2, the complete variable domain reads EAEVAQSPRYKITEKSQAVAFWCDPISGHATLYWYRQILGQGPELLVQFQDESVVDDSQLPKDRFSAERLKGVDSTLKIQPAELGDSAMYLCASSSTGTSETTGELFFGEGSRLTVL.

DNA of the CDR3: TGTGCCAGCAGCTTGGGAGGGCTCTTTGGCTACACCTTC. It is translated as CASSLGGLFGYTF. The chain carries TRBV7-6 and TRBJ1-2; no firm D call. The ends were cut back, 3 bases at V and 7 bases at J, with 12 bases in the middle. The CDR3 length is 13 residues. Looked up from germline, CDR1 is SGHVS and CDR2 is FNYEAQ.